This TCR beta chain comes out of a study of blood T cell repertoires in COVID-19. Study-wide background: Collection of acute and convalescent COVID-19 samples took place in the United States, Italy and Spain. PBMCs, B-cell-depleted T cells, or T cells were the source of the cDNA or gDNA that made up the material.

The CDR3 sequence is 15 residues long. The germline gives CDR1 LNHDA, CDR2 SQIVND (reference sequence). Germline trimming cut 6 bases from V and 7 bases from J; bases unmatched to any gene: 7. Authors' processing steps: The authors estimated nucleated cell counts from reference gene primer amplification. Produced via immunoSEQ multiplex PCR; TCRdb's table is partial and in-frame only. The V and J calls and clone size come from that table; D and trimming were worked out from the DNA. In the table there are fewer than 80,000 clones, around 90% of which are singletons. This sequence originates from a man in his fifties with acute or convalescent COVID-19. The sequencing input was peripheral blood. The V call is TRBV19, the J call TRBJ2-1; 12 nucleotides agree with TRBD1. The CDR3 DNA reads TGTGCCAGTAGACCCGGGACAGGGGGCCTGAATGAGCAGTTCTTC. Its translation: CASRPGTGGLNEQFF.